The TCR beta chain described here comes from a study of blood T cell repertoires in COVID-19. Here immunoSEQ multiplex PCR was the method, and the copy in TCRdb shows in-frame clones only, minus some. The table lists under 550,000 clones, roughly 90% of them singletons. This receptor was obtained from a man younger than 30 with COVID-19, enrolled during active disease. Sequencing was carried out using peripheral blood.

The CDR3 coding sequence is TGTGCCAGCAAATCTAGCGGGCGACTCTACAATGAGCAGTTCTTC. As protein: CASKSSGRLYNEQFF. The genes are TRBV6-5 and TRBJ2-1; 8 bases are shared with TRBD2. The CDR3 is 15 residues long. V lost 7 bases, J lost 3 bases, and 8 bases stayed unmatched. Germline CDR1 MNHEY, CDR2 SVGAGI.